A selection of T cell receptor beta chains follows, all from one sample in a study of shared clonotypes between healthy human individuals. Sequencing was performed with immunoSEQ multiplex PCR; in TCRdb, only in-frame clones are kept and a portion is missing. The sample yields 2 million to 3 million clones, around 94% seen once. The material sequenced was naive CD4+ T cells sorted from blood. The receptors were gathered from a man younger than 35 in good health. CDR3s include the opening cysteine and the closing phenylalanine or tryptophan. D genes are given only for firm matches. The size of a clone is reported for some rows only, either as once, few or many, or as a class for expanded clones.

j_call | v_call | d_call | clone_size | cdr3_nt | cdr3_aa
TRBJ1-2 | TRBV6-1 | . | . | TGTGCCAGCAGTCGTCGGGGGCTGGGATATGGCTACACCTTC | CASSRRGLGYGYTF
TRBJ2-2 | TRBV7-2 | . | . | TGTGCCACAGCCCTGGTAGGAACCACGACCGGGGAGCTGTTTTTT | CATALVGTTTGELFF
TRBJ2-4 | TRBV9 | TRBD2 | . | TGTGCCAGCAGCGTAGACGAGCTAGCGGGAGGGCCGTCAGAGAACATTCAGTACTTC | CASSVDELAGGPSENIQYF
TRBJ2-2 | TRBV30 | . | . | TGTGCCTGGAAAGGGGGGGCCGACACCGGGGAGCTGTTTTTT | CAWKGGADTGELFF
TRBJ1-5 | TRBV28 | . | . | TGTGCCAGCACCCCTTACCAGGGAGGTCGTAGCAATCAGCCCCAGCATTTT | CASTPYQGGRSNQPQHF
TRBJ1-2 | TRBV6-1 | . | . | TGTGCCAGCAGTGAAGGCCTACTGTCCGGCTATGGCTACACCTTC | CASSEGLLSGYGYTF
TRBJ2-3 | TRBV7-2 | TRBD1 | once | TGTGCCAGCAGCTTAATCTTGAAAGGGACAGACACAGATACGCAGTATTTT | CASSLILKGTDTDTQYF
TRBJ2-7 | TRBV2 | TRBD2 | . | TGTGCCAGCAGTGGGGCTAGCGGAATCCTTAGCTCCTACGAGCAGTACTTC | CASSGASGILSSYEQYF
TRBJ1-6 | TRBV15 | . | . | TGTGCCACCAGCAGGTTGGGGCCTAATTCACCCCTCCACTTT | CATSRLGPNSPLHF
TRBJ2-3 | TRBV7-2 | TRBD1 | . | TGTGCCAGCAGGGGACAGGGGCTGGGGGCAGATACGCAGTATTTT | CASRGQGLGADTQYF
TRBJ2-1 | TRBV10-3 | TRBD2 | . | TGTGCCACATTAGCGGGGGGGAAAATTTTCGATGAGCAGTTCTTC | CATLAGGKIFDEQFF
TRBJ2-7 | TRBV29-1 | . | . | TGCAGCGTTGAAACTGCAGGCGAGCAGTACTTC | CSVETAGEQYF
TRBJ2-7 | TRBV30 | TRBD1 | . | TGTGCCTGGAGTATGGACAGGTACGAGCAGTACTTC | CAWSMDRYEQYF
TRBJ2-7 | TRBV27 | . | . | TGTGCCAGCAGTGGGGCTTTTTCCTACGAGCAGTACTTC | CASSGAFSYEQYF
TRBJ1-5 | TRBV7-8 | . | . | TGTGCCAGCAGCTTAGCAGGGCTAGGCAATCAGCCCCAGCATTTT | CASSLAGLGNQPQHF
TRBJ2-3 | TRBV9 | . | . | TGTGCCAGCAGCCCCGATAATACGCAGTATTTT | CASSPDNTQYF
TRBJ1-6 | TRBV9 | TRBD1 | . | TGTGCCAGCAGCCCGCAGGGGGCAAATTCACCCCTCCACTTT | CASSPQGANSPLHF
TRBJ2-4 | TRBV6-5 | TRBD2 | . | TGTGCCAGCAGTTCGGCTAGCGGAAGGGGAAACATTCAGTACTTC | CASSSASGRGNIQYF
TRBJ1-1 | TRBV10-1 | . | . | TGCGCCAGCAGTGATGCGATACAGGGTAAAGGTTGTCGCGGTTTCTTT | CASSDAIQGKGCRGFF
TRBJ1-4 | TRBV7-9 | . | . | TGTGCCAGCAGCCCGCCGGGGAGGGGAAATAATGAAAAACTGTTTTTT | CASSPPGRGNNEKLFF
TRBJ2-7 | TRBV30 | . | once | TGTGCCTGGAGTCCTACAGGGCGTCGCGAGCAGTACTTC | CAWSPTGRREQYF
TRBJ2-2 | TRBV5-6 | TRBD2 | . | TGTGCCAGCAGCTCAGGACTAGCGGGAGTAGGCACCGGGGAGCTGTTTTTT | CASSSGLAGVGTGELFF
TRBJ2-5 | TRBV28 | TRBD2 | once | TGTGCCAGCAGTTTTGCGGGGGGTAGAGAGACCCAGTACTTC | CASSFAGGRETQYF
TRBJ1-2 | TRBV29-1 | . | . | TGCAGCGTCCCGGGAAAAGTGGACTATGGCTACACCTTC | CSVPGKVDYGYTF
TRBJ2-1 | TRBV18 | TRBD2 | . | TGTGCCAGCTCACCACCTCCGACTAGCGGGAGAGGGGGGAATGAGCAGTTCTTC | CASSPPPTSGRGGNEQFF
TRBJ2-7 | TRBV5-4 | TRBD2 | . | TGTGCCAGCAGCAAAGGACCCGGGACTAGTCCAGAGCAGTACTTC | CASSKGPGTSPEQYF
TRBJ2-2 | TRBV12-5 | . | . | TGTGCTAGTGGTTCCCGGACCCTCGGCGGGGAGCTGTTTTTT | CASGSRTLGGELFF
TRBJ2-2 | TRBV5-5 | . | . | TGTGCCAGCAGCTGGGGGGCCGGGGAGCTGTTTTTT | CASSWGAGELFF
TRBJ1-3 | TRBV5-4 | . | . | TGTGCCAGCAGCCCGGGAACAGGGTCTGGAAACACCATATATTTT | CASSPGTGSGNTIYF
TRBJ2-7 | TRBV5-6 | TRBD1 | . | TGTGCCAGCAGCTTGGACACAGGGGGGTACGAGCAGTACTTC | CASSLDTGGYEQYF
TRBJ1-5 | TRBV6-6 | . | . | TGTGCCAGCAGCCAAATCGAGGGGAGACGGAATCAGCCCCAGCATTTT | CASSQIEGRRNQPQHF
TRBJ2-1 | TRBV18 | . | once | TGTGCCAGCTCACAGAAGGAGGGGGGTGAGCAGTTCTTC | CASSQKEGGEQFF
TRBJ2-3 | TRBV7-6 | TRBD2 | once | TGTGCCAGCAGCTTATTGGGGGGACTAGCAGGGGATACGCAGTATTTT | CASSLLGGLAGDTQYF
TRBJ2-1 | TRBV10-3 | . | once | TGTGCCGCCGGAACGGGCAATGAGCAGTTCTTC | CAAGTGNEQFF
TRBJ2-5 | TRBV18 | . | . | TGTGCCAGCTCACCACGGTCCCAGCAAGAGACCCAGTACTTC | CASSPRSQQETQYF
TRBJ2-2 | TRBV2 | . | . | TGTGCCAGCAGTGTTGTACCAGGAGCCGACGGGGAGCTGTTTTTT | CASSVVPGADGELFF
TRBJ2-4 | TRBV5-4 | . | . | TGTGCCAGCACGAACCTAGCCAAAAACATTCAGTACTTC | CASTNLAKNIQYF
TRBJ1-2 | TRBV5-5 | . | . | TGTGCCAGCAGCTCTACCCGTCCAGGACCCAGATTCTATGGCTACACCTTC | CASSSTRPGPRFYGYTF
TRBJ2-7 | TRBV4-3 | . | few | TGCGCCAGCAGCCAAGAGGCAGGCTACGAGCAGTACTTC | CASSQEAGYEQYF
TRBJ1-2 | TRBV16 | TRBD1 | . | TGTGCCAGCAGCCAATCTGGGGACAGTCATGGCTACACCTTC | CASSQSGDSHGYTF
TRBJ1-3 | TRBV9 | . | . | TGTGCCAGCAGCGTAGGTGGCAGGGGAGGAGGCTCGCCTTTTGGAAACACCATATATTTT | CASSVGGRGGGSPFGNTIYF
TRBJ2-3 | TRBV6-1 | . | . | TGTGCCAGCACTCGTTCAGATACGCAGTATTTT | CASTRSDTQYF
TRBJ2-7 | TRBV7-2 | TRBD2 | . | TGTGCCAGCAGCTTAGCGCAAGCGGGAGTTTCCGAGCAGTACTTC | CASSLAQAGVSEQYF
TRBJ1-1 | TRBV5-4 | . | . | TGTGCCAGCAGCCCCCCCGGGCCGGGTCGCGAAGCTTTCTTT | CASSPPGPGREAFF
TRBJ2-3 | TRBV9 | TRBD1 | . | TGTGCCAGCAGCCGGAATGACAGGGGGCAGTATTTT | CASSRNDRGQYF
TRBJ2-1 | TRBV11-1 | TRBD2 | . | TGTGCCAGCAGCTTATCCGGTAGCGGGGGGGGAAATGAGCAGTTCTTC | CASSLSGSGGGNEQFF
TRBJ2-7 | TRBV29-1 | TRBD2 | once | TGCAGCGCCTTAAGAGCGGGGGCGTACGAGCAGTACTTC | CSALRAGAYEQYF
TRBJ1-5 | TRBV6-5 | . | . | TGTGCCAGCAGTGGGACACCTTATAGCAATCAGCCCCAGCATTTT | CASSGTPYSNQPQHF
TRBJ2-1 | TRBV25-1 | . | . | TGTGCCAGCAGTGAATTCGGGTACAATGAGCAGTTCTTC | CASSEFGYNEQFF
TRBJ2-1 | TRBV30 | TRBD2 | . | TGTGCCTGGAGTGTATGGGCGGGAGGGGTCTATGAGCAGTTCTTC | CAWSVWAGGVYEQFF
TRBJ2-2 | TRBV7-2 | . | . | TGTGCCAGCAGCTTAGCTTCTCAGGGCAAGAACACCGGGGAGCTGTTTTTT | CASSLASQGKNTGELFF
TRBJ2-3 | TRBV27 | TRBD1 | . | TGTGCCAGCAGTTCCCTAGGACAGGGGGAGGATACGCAGTATTTT | CASSSLGQGEDTQYF
TRBJ2-3 | TRBV5-1 | TRBD1 | . | TGCGCCAGCAGCTTGGGGGGACAGAGCACAGATACGCAGTATTTT | CASSLGGQSTDTQYF
TRBJ1-6 | TRBV18 | . | few | TGTGCCAGCTCACCGCTCGCGGGGGATTCACCCCTCCACTTT | CASSPLAGDSPLHF
TRBJ1-6 | TRBV2 | . | . | TGTGCCAGCAGTGAGGGAGGCGGGGTGTTGGGTTCACCCCTCCACTTT | CASSEGGGVLGSPLHF
TRBJ2-1 | TRBV19 | TRBD2 | . | TGTGCCAGTAGTTCGCCGAGGGCGGGAGGTTCCTACAATGAGCAGTTCTTC | CASSSPRAGGSYNEQFF
TRBJ2-3 | TRBV7-2 | . | . | TGTGCCAGTCATACAGGGAACACAGATACGCAGTATTTT | CASHTGNTDTQYF
TRBJ2-7 | TRBV5-8 | TRBD2 | . | TGTGCCAGCAGCTCCAGGGGCGGGAGGGCCTACGAGCAGTACTTC | CASSSRGGRAYEQYF
TRBJ2-1 | TRBV6-4 | TRBD2 | . | TGTGCCAGCAGTGTGTCTGCGGGAGTGGGTAATGAGCAGTTCTTC | CASSVSAGVGNEQFF